This TCR beta chain appears in the sequencing data of a study of T cell responses to AZD1222 COVID-19 vaccine. Study-level findings and limits: The repertoires were collected only after the peak T cell response. White British people made up most donors, females outnumbered males, and clonal diversity was possibly underestimated.

The ends were cut back, 2 bases at V and 5 bases at J, with 6 bases in the middle. Germline CDR1 reads SGHRS; CDR2 reads YFSETQ. The CDR3 spans 12 residues. Clones were sequenced by immunoSEQ multiplex PCR, and TCRdb holds only the in-frame ones, with some missing. The sample includes just over 150,000 clones, 85% to 90% of them seen just once. Notes on this clone: Its antigen is unknown.

The sample here was peripheral blood, taken 28 days after the second AZD1222 dose. The clonotype comes from an adult who received the AZD1222 COVID-19 vaccine. This chain links TRBV5-1 with TRBJ2-3; the D is unclear. This CDR3 reads CASSFGGDTQYF. The CDR3 region has the DNA TGCGCCAGCAGCTTCGGCGGAGATACGCAGTATTTT.